This is a list of T cell receptor beta chains from one sample in a study of T-cell reconstitution after alpha-beta-depleted transplantation in children. MiXCR, run by TCRdb on the PCR reads, gives a single entry per CDR3 protein. Of hundreds of thousands of distinct CDR3 sequences in the sample, about an eighth were seen once. The specimen comprised PBMCs, mostly from graft donor cells, sampled 360 days after TCRalphabeta/CD19-depleted stem cell transplant. The source of these receptors is a male patient aged 10 to 17 who had a stem cell transplant for acute myeloid leukemia, so the T cells may come from the graft donor. Both conserved end residues are part of each CDR3.

J gene,V gene,CDR3 protein
TRBJ2-5,TRBV5-6,CASSTPGLWYQETQYF
TRBJ2-3,TRBV11-2,CASSLDFGGRGSLRFSTDTQYF
TRBJ2-1,TRBV29-1,CSVALAVYNEQFF
TRBJ2-5,TRBV7-6,CASSPTTGGGPQYF
TRBJ2-1,TRBV7-6,CASSFGLFTDNEQFF
TRBJ2-7,TRBV19,CASSIGLTGMREQYF
TRBJ2-1,TRBV7-2,CASSLGTFNEQFF
TRBJ2-2,TRBV3-1,CASSQGLAGGRTGEVFF
TRBJ2-7,TRBV29-1,CSVESAQLYEQYF
TRBJ2-3,TRBV3-1,CASSQALAGGSTDTQYF
TRBJ2-2,TRBV20-1,CSARLVASNTGELFF
TRBJ2-1,TRBV20-1,CSVRAIRGQSEANEQFF
TRBJ1-3,TRBV12-3/TRBV12-4,CASSKGTVSGNTIYF
TRBJ1-4,TRBV29-1,CSTADRGDEKLFF
TRBJ2-7,TRBV12-3/TRBV12-4,CASSRLLRGLAGGGSYEQYF
TRBJ2-7,TRBV12-3/TRBV12-4,CASSPTGTAPYEQYF
TRBJ2-2,TRBV10-3,CAISGGRANTGELFF
TRBJ2-1,TRBV5-1,CASSPIAGNEQFF
TRBJ2-3,TRBV7-3,CASSWTGEGTDTQYF